Sequencing of this TCR beta chain was carried out in a study of post-analysis software for immune sequencing data. Study as a whole: The disease courses spanned relapsing-remitting, secondary progressive and progressive-relapsing forms of multiple sclerosis. Whole-study findings and limits: F-measure co-clustering was strong for batch-matched samples. Included in a set of five TRBV segments more frequent in patients than controls were TRBV5-6, TRBV5-1 and TRBV20-1. When compared against controls, multiple sclerosis patients showed significantly lower normalized Chao1 diversity.

Trimming pared 7 bases from V and 4 bases from J, leaving 14 bases between. CDR1 and CDR2 (germline): SGHRS, YFSETQ. CDR3 length: 14 residues. TCR beta cDNA libraries had unique molecular identifiers. Each sample of roughly 0.9 to 11 million input T cells yielded roughly 500,000 cDNA molecules, so each molecule approximated one T cell. TCRdb itself ran the PCR reads through MiXCR, one entry per CDR3 protein. The sample has 750,000 to 950,000 distinct CDR3 sequences, 35% to 55% seen once. This clonotype occurred a few times. Its matching antigen is unknown. Sequencing input: blood. The V call is TRBV5-1, the J call TRBJ2-2; D assignment may be TRBD1 or TRBD2 (5 bases each). The sequence was collected from a girl aged 5-17 years with multiple sclerosis. The CDR3 is CASRGGAVTGELFF. The DNA of the CDR3 is TGCGCCAGCCGTGGGGGAGCGGTCACCGGGGAGCTGTTTTTT.